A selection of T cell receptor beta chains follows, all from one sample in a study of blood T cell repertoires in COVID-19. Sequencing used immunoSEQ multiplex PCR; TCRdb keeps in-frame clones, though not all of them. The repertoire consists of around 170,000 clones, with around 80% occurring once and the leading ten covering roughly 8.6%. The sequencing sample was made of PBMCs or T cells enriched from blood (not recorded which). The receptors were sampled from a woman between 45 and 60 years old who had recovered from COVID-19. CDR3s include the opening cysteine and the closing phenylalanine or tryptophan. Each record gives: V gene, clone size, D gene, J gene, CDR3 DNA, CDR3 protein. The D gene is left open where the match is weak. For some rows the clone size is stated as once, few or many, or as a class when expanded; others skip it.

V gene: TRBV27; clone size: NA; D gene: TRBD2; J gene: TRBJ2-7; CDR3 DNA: TGTGCTTCCCGAGACGTAGCGGGAGTAGGCTACGAGCAGTACTTC; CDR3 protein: CASRDVAGVGYEQYF
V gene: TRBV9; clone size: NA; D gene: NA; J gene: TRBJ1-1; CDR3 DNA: TGTGCCAGCAGCGTAGGCGTCTACACTGAAGCTTTCTTT; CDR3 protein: CASSVGVYTEAFF
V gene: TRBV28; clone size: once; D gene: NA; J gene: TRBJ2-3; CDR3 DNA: TGTGCCAGCCAGGGAAACCCAGGGACAGATACGCAGTATTTT; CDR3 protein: CASQGNPGTDTQYF
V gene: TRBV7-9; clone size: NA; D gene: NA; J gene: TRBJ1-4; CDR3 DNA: TGTGCCAGCAGCTTCGGAGGTTCGAATGAAAAACTGTTTTTT; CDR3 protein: CASSFGGSNEKLFF
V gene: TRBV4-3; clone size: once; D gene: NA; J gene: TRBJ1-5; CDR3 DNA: TGCGCCAGCAGCCAAGACGGGAACCGCAATCAGCCCCAGCATTTT; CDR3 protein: CASSQDGNRNQPQHF
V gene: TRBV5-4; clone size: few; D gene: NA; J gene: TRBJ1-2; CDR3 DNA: TGTGCCAGCAGCTTGAGACACGATGGCTACACCTTC; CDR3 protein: CASSLRHDGYTF
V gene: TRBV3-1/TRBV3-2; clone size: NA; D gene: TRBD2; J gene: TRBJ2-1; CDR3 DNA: TGTGCCAGCAGCCCACTACTGGAGCGGGAGGACTCCTACAATGAGCAGTTCTTC; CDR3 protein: CASSPLLEREDSYNEQFF
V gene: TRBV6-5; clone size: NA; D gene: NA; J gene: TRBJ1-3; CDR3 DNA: TGTGCCAGCAGCCCCGACACGGTTCGAAACACCATATATTTT; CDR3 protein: CASSPDTVRNTIYF
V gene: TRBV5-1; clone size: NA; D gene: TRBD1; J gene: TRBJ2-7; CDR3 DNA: TGCGCCAGCAGCACGACAGGGGGCTCCTACGAGCAGTACTTC; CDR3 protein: CASSTTGGSYEQYF
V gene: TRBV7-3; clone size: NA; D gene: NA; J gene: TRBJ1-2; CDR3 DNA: TGTGCCAGCAGCAAAGGCGACACCTATGGCTACACCTTC; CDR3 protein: CASSKGDTYGYTF
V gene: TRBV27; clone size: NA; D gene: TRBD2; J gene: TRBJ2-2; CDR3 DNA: TGTGCCGGGGGACTAGGGCTCAAAACCGGGGAGCTGTTTTTT; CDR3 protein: CAGGLGLKTGELFF
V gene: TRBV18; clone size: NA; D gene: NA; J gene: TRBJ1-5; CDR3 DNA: TGTGCCAGCTCCCCCGAGTATAGCAATCAGCCCCAGCATTTT; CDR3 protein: CASSPEYSNQPQHF
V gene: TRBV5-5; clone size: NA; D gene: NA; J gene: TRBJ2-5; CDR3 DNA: TGTGCCAGCAGCTTATTGTTGGCGGGTCAAGAGACCCAGTACTTC; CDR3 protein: CASSLLLAGQETQYF
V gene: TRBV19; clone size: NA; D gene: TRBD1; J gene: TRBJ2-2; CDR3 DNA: TGTGCCAGTATGGCCGGGACAGGGGCCGCCGGGGAGCTGTTTTTT; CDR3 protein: CASMAGTGAAGELFF
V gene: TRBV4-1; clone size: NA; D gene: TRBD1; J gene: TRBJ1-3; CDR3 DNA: TGCGCCAGCAGCCAAGATTATGGGGGACAGACTGGAAACACCATATATTTT; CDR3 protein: CASSQDYGGQTGNTIYF
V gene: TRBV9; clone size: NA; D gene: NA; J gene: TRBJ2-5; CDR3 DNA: TGTGCCAGCAGCGTCACCCAGTCCAAGGAGGAGACCCAGTACTTC; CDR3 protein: CASSVTQSKEETQYF
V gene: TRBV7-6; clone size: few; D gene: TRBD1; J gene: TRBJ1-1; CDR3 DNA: TGTGCCAGCAGCTTCTTACCCCGGGACAGGGGGATTCTTACTGAAGCTTTCTTT; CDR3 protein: CASSFLPRDRGILTEAFF
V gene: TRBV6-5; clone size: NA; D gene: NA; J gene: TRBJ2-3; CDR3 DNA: TGTGCCAGCAGGGCGGGTAGCACAGATACGCAGTATTTT; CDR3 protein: CASRAGSTDTQYF
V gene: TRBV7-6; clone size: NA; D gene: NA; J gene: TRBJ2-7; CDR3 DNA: TGTGCCAGCAGCTTGGGACTCCATCGGGAGCAGTACTTC; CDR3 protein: CASSLGLHREQYF
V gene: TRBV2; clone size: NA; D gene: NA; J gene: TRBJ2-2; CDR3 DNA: TGTGCCAGCAGTCCCGACTTTACCGGGGAGCTGTTTTTT; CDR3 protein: CASSPDFTGELFF
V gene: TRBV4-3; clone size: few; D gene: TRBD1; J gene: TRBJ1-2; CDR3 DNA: TGCGCCAGCAGCCAAGATCGGCCGGACAGGGATGGCTACACCTTC; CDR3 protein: CASSQDRPDRDGYTF
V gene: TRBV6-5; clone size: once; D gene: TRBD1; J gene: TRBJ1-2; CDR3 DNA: TGTGCCAGCAGCCAGGACAGGGTTCGCAGTGGCTACACCTTC; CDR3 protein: CASSQDRVRSGYTF
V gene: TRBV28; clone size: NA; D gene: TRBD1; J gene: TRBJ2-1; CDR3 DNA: TGTGCCAGCACCGATTACCAGGGGGCTGGTGAGCAGTTCTTC; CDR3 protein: CASTDYQGAGEQFF
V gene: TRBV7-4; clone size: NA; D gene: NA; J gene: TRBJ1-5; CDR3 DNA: TGTGCCAGCCAGGGGAATCTCAATCAGCCCCAGCATTTT; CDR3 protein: CASQGNLNQPQHF
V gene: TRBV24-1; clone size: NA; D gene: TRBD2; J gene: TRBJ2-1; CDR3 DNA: TGTGCCACCTCGACTAGCGGGGGGTCGGGAAGCTCCTACAATGAGCAGTTCTTC; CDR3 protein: CATSTSGGSGSSYNEQFF
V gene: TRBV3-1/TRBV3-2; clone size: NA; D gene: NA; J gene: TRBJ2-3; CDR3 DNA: TGTGCCAGCAGCCTCACGCGGGTGGATACGCAGTATTTT; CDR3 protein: CASSLTRVDTQYF
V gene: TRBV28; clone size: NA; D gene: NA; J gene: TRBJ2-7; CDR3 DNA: TGTGCCAGCAGGCGACAGTCCCCAAGGGCCTACGAGCAGTACTTC; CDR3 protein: CASRRQSPRAYEQYF
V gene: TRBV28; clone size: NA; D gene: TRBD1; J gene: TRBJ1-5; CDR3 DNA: TGTGCCAGCAGTTCTGACAGGGCCAATCAGCCCCAGCATTTT; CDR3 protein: CASSSDRANQPQHF
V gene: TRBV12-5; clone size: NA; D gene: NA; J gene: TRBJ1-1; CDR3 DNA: TGTGCTAGTGCCGACCCTACAGCGGGCACTGAAGCTTTCTTT; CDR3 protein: CASADPTAGTEAFF
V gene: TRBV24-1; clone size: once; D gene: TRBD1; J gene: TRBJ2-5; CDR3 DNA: TGTGCCACCAGTGGGGCAGGGGGACAAGAGACCCAGTACTTC; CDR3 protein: CATSGAGGQETQYF
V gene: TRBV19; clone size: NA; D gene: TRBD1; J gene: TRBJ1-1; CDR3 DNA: TGTGCCAGTAGTCAGGGGGCAAACACTGAAGCTTTCTTT; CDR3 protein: CASSQGANTEAFF
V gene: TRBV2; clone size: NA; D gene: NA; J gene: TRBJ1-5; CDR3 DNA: TGTGCCAGCACCAGGGAGGGTGATCAGCCCCAGCATTTT; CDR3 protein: CASTREGDQPQHF
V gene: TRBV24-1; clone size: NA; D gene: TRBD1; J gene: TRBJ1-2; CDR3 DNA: TGTGCCACCAGTGACCCTACAGGGGGAAAATATGGCTACACCTTC; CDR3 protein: CATSDPTGGKYGYTF
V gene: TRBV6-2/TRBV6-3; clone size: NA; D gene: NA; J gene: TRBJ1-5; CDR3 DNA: TGTGCCAGCAGTTACGGAGGGCGGGGTCTGGAGCCCCAGCATTTT; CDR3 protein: CASSYGGRGLEPQHF
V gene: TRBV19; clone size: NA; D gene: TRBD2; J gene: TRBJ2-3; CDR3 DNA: TGTGCCAGTAGTGGACTAGGGACTAGCCTTCGTCGGGCAACTACGCAGTATTTT; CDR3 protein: CASSGLGTSLRRATTQYF
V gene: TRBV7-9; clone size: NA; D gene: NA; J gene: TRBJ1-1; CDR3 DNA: TGTGCCAGCAGCTTAGAAGGGGCAAACACTGAAGCTTTCTTT; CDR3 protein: CASSLEGANTEAFF
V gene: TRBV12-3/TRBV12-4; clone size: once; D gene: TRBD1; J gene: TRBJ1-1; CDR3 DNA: TGTGCCAGCAGCCGGGACAGGTCCTGGGCTTTCTTT; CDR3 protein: CASSRDRSWAFF
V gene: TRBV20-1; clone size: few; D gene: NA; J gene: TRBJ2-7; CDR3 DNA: TGCAGTGCTAGAGATCTGACAGGACCGTACTTC; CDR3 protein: CSARDLTGPYF
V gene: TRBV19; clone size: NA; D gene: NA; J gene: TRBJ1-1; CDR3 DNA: TGTGCCAGTAGCCGACAGCTCATGAACACTGAAGCTTTCTTT; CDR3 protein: CASSRQLMNTEAFF
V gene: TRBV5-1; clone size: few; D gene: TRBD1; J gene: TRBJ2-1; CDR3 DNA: TGCGCCAGCAGCGGACTGACAGGGAGCTCCTACAATGAGCAGTTCTTC; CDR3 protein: CASSGLTGSSYNEQFF
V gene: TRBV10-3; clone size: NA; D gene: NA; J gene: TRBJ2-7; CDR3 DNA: TGTGCCATCAGTGAGTCCATGAGCCGGGACGAGCAGTACTTC; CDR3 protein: CAISESMSRDEQYF